The 22 T cell receptor beta chains below all came from one sample that was sequenced in a study of shared clonotypes between healthy human individuals. Method: immunoSEQ multiplex PCR; TCRdb's copy keeps in-frame clones and lacks some. The data contain some 1.4 million clones, about 96% of them singletons. Sequenced: naive CD4+ T cells sorted from blood. Stated subset: CD45RA+ positively selected. These receptors were collected from a man aged 25 to 40 in good health.

The chain is built from TRBV27 and TRBJ1-2; weak D call: TRBD1 (5 bases). CDR1 is MNHEY and CDR2 is SMNVEV in the germline V gene (reference sequence). This CDR3 has 17 amino acids. V was cut by 2 bases and J by 4 bases, with 20 bases left in between. Here the CDR3 DNA reads TGTGCCAGCAGTTTAGGCCCGAGGGGTGGTCTCCCCTATGGCTACACCTTC. Its protein is CASSLGPRGGLPYGYTF.

The chain couples TRBV10-3 to TRBJ2-1, with D maybe TRBD2 (5 bases). In germline, CDR1 is ENHRY, CDR2 SYGVKD. V was cut by 2 bases and J by 8 bases, with 7 bases left in between. The CDR3 runs 12 residues. The CDR3 loop reads CAISELGDEQFF. The DNA of the CDR3 is TGTGCCATCAGTGAGCTCGGGGATGAGCAGTTCTTC.

The V gene is TRBV5-1, the J gene TRBJ2-5; D is possibly TRBD1 or TRBD2 (5 bases each). Germline lookup yields CDR1 SGHRS and CDR2 YFSETQ. This CDR3 contains 14 residues. The ends were cut back, 4 bases at V and 5 bases at J, with 15 bases in the middle. In DNA form, the CDR3 reads TGCGCCAGCAGCCTCCGGGACGGCGGGGAGACCCAGTACTTC. Translated, it gives CASSLRDGGETQYF. The full variable domain, with the rest looked up from reference TRBV5-1 and TRBJ2-5, is KAGVTQTPRYLIKTRGQQVTLSCSPISGHRSVSWYQQTPGQGLQFLFEYFSETQRNKGNFPGRFSGRQFSNSRSEMNVSTLELGDSALYLCASSLRDGGETQYFGPGTRLLVL.

The chain couples TRBV4-3 to TRBJ1-2; the D is unclear. Germline V CDR1 and CDR2: LGHNA, YSLEER. V lost 1 base and J 7 bases, leaving 13 bases between the germline ends. The CDR3 has 14 residues. CDR3 bases: TGCGCCAGCAGCCAAGTTCGTGGATTGGGTGGCTACACCTTC. Its translation: CASSQVRGLGGYTF.

The chain links TRBV12-5 to TRBJ2-3; unclear D gene. The CDR3 runs 13 residues. With 3 bases removed from V and 4 bases from J, the gap between germline ends came to 8 bases. Looked up from germline, CDR1 is LGHNT and CDR2 is FRNRAP. CDR3 nucleotide sequence: TGTGCTAGTGGTTTTTCCGGGTCAGATACGCAGTATTTT. It translates to CASGFSGSDTQYF.

Comments on this clone: The identical CDR3 is also encoded by other nucleotide sequences in the sample. The chain combines TRBV7-2 with TRBJ1-4; D call uncertain. The V and J ends lost 0 bases and 3 bases respectively, with 5 bases between them. The CDR3 extends over 14 amino acids. Germline CDR1 and CDR2: SGHTA and FQGNSA. The CDR3 spells CASSLAGSNEKLFF. DNA of the CDR3: TGTGCCAGCAGCTTAGCAGGTTCTAATGAAAAACTGTTTTTT.

About this clone: This sample also contains other DNA sequences that code for the same CDR3. The chain is built from TRBV28 and TRBJ1-1; 8 bases agree with TRBD1. Looked up from germline, CDR1 is MDHEN and CDR2 is SYDVKM. CDR3 length: 12 residues. V lost 5 bases to trimming and J lost 5 bases; unmatched junction nucleotides: 1. The CDR3 spells CASSTGGTEAFF. The CDR3, as DNA: TGTGCCAGCAGTACAGGGGGGACTGAAGCTTTCTTT.

This sequence joins TRBV10-3 and TRBJ2-2; D is uncertain. Germline V lookup: CDR1 ENHRY, CDR2 SYGVKD. The CDR3 extends over 14 amino acids. The V end was cut by 7 bases, the J end by 8 bases, with 17 bases between. The DNA of the CDR3 is TGTGCCATCACGCCAGTCGGAGTGGTGGGGGAGCTGTTTTTT. Amino acid sequence: CAITPVGVVGELFF.

The V call is TRBV5-1, the J call TRBJ2-7; D is ambiguous. CDR3 length: 16 residues. Germline values: CDR1 SGHRS, CDR2 YFSETQ. Trimming left V 0 bases short and J 1 base short, with 14 bases between. In DNA, the CDR3 is TGCGCCAGCAGCTTGGATCTGTCCCGCGGTTCCTACGAGCAGTACTTC. It codes for CASSLDLSRGSYEQYF.

This chain uses TRBV30 with TRBJ2-7; weak D call: TRBD2 (6 bases). Trimming stripped 1 base from V and 7 bases from J, with 8 bases between. The V gene's germline CDR1 is GTSNPN and CDR2 SVGIG (reference sequence). The CDR3 loop spans 11 amino acids. CDR3 sequence: CAWSAEGEQYF. Written as DNA, the CDR3 is TGTGCCTGGAGTGCGGAGGGTGAGCAGTACTTC. Full variable domain (remainder filled in from reference TRBV30 and TRBJ2-7): SQTIHQWPATLVQPVGSPLSLECTVEGTSNPNLYWYRQAAGRGLQLLFYSVGIGQISSEVPQNLSASRPQDRQFILSSKKLLLSDSGFYLCAWSAEGEQYFGPGTRLTVT.

This chain links TRBV25-1 with TRBJ1-1; TRBD1 might be the D (5 bases). Germline V gene data show CDR1 as MGHDK and CDR2 as SYGVNS. The V and J ends lost 9 bases and 1 base respectively, with 6 bases between them. This CDR3 has 11 residues. CDR3 sequence: CASTGNTEAFF. CDR3 coding DNA: TGTGCCAGTACAGGGAACACTGAAGCTTTCTTT.

CDR3 region: CSTMLGAQLFF. As DNA, the CDR3 is TGCAGTACCATGCTAGGGGCCCAGCTGTTTTTT. The chain couples TRBV20-1 to TRBJ2-2; a possible D gene is TRBD1 (5 bases). The CDR3 totals 11 residues. Trimming took off 8 bases at V and 12 bases at J, with 16 bases between the two ends. Germline lookup yields CDR1 DFQATT and CDR2 SNEGSKA (reference sequence).

The chain couples TRBV9 to TRBJ1-5, with 9 bases aligning to TRBD1. V lost 3 bases, J lost 6 bases, and 10 bases stayed unmatched. The CDR3 sequence is 16 residues long. Germline V gene lookup returns CDR1 SGDLS and CDR2 YYNGEE. The CDR3 DNA follows: TGTGCCAGCAGCGCGGGGGACAGGGTTGGGATTCAGCCCCAGCATTTT. Protein product: CASSAGDRVGIQPQHF.

A word on this clone: Other nucleotide sequences in the sample specify the same CDR3. This sequence joins TRBV10-3 and TRBJ1-1; possibly TRBD1 for D (5 bases). Trimming shortened V by 0 bases and J by 1 base, and 6 bases separated the two germline ends. The CDR3 is 14 residues long. CDR1 ENHRY and CDR2 SYGVKD come from the germline V gene. CDR3 sequence: CAISESQGNTEAFF. The DNA of the CDR3 is TGTGCCATCAGTGAGTCTCAGGGGAACACTGAAGCTTTCTTT.

The V gene is TRBV6-1, the J gene TRBJ1-2; perhaps TRBD1 as D (5 bases). V was clipped by 1 base and J by 0 bases, with 9 bases between them. Germline V lookup: CDR1 MNHNS, CDR2 SASEGT. The CDR3 is made up of 15 amino acids. The CDR3 bases are TGTGCCAGCAGTGAAGAGTCAGGGCCTAACTATGGCTACACCTTC. Protein sequence: CASSEESGPNYGYTF.

The rearrangement joins TRBV28 to TRBJ2-7, with 11 bases lining up with TRBD1. CDR1 and CDR2 (germline): MDHEN, SYDVKM. This CDR3 contains 17 residues. V lost 5 bases to trimming and J lost 5 bases; unmatched junction nucleotides: 14. CDR3: CASSTRPGTGGLNEQYF. In nucleotides, the CDR3 is TGTGCCAGCAGTACACGACCCGGGACAGGGGGATTGAACGAGCAGTACTTC.

The V and J genes are TRBV5-1 and TRBJ2-2; D is unresolved. The CDR3 has 13 residues. The germline gives CDR1 SGHRS, CDR2 YFSETQ. The ends were cut back, 1 base at V and 11 bases at J, with 12 bases in the middle. The CDR3 loop reads CASSLSSTSELFF. In DNA form, the CDR3 reads TGCGCCAGCAGCTTGAGTTCAACCTCCGAGCTGTTTTTT.

The rearrangement uses TRBV5-5 and TRBJ2-2; D unclear. The CDR3 is made up of 14 amino acids. CDR1 and CDR2 from the germline V gene are SGHKS and YYEKEE (reference sequence). Trimming left V 2 bases short and J 4 bases short, with 9 bases between. The CDR3 DNA reads as TGTGCCAGCAGCTTTCTCTGGGGCACCGGGGAGCTGTTTTTT. It translates to CASSFLWGTGELFF.

This chain links TRBV5-1 with TRBJ2-7; TRBD1 matches 7 bases. Germline CDR1 reads SGHRS; CDR2 reads YFSETQ. The CDR3 has 14 residues. With V trimmed by 2 bases and J by 4 bases, 6 bases remained unmatched. The CDR3 bases are TGCGCCAGCAGCTTCGGACAGGTCAGTTACGAGCAGTACTTC. Protein sequence: CASSFGQVSYEQYF.

This rearrangement joins TRBV5-5 to TRBJ2-1, with D possibly being TRBD2 (5 bases). V lost 3 bases to trimming and J lost 7 bases, with 17 bases between them. This CDR3 has 15 residues. CDR1 and CDR2 from the germline V gene are SGHKS and YYEKEE (reference sequence). The CDR3 region is CASSYGGYEGNEQFF. The CDR3 DNA reads TGTGCCAGCAGCTACGGAGGCTACGAAGGGAATGAGCAGTTCTTC.

V gene TRBV9 combines with J gene TRBJ2-7, with no clear D. This CDR3 has 13 residues. Trimming removed 0 bases from V and 6 bases from J, with 10 bases in between. CDR1 and CDR2 (germline): SGDLS, YYNGEE. CDR3 DNA sequence: TGTGCCAGCAGCGTAGGAGGCAGCCGCGAGCAGTACTTC. Translating gives CASSVGGSREQYF.

V usage is TRBV19 and J usage is TRBJ2-7; 7 bases are shared with TRBD2. V was pared by 5 bases and J by 2 bases, with 6 bases of the junction left unmatched. Germline loops: CDR1 LNHDA, CDR2 SQIVND (reference sequence). The CDR3 is 14 amino acids. Here the CDR3 DNA reads TGTGCCAGTAGTCCCAGACTAGCCACCTACGAGCAGTACTTC. It specifies CASSPRLATYEQYF.